Following are 20 T cell receptor beta chains from one sample sequenced in a study of T cells after yellow fever vaccination. TCRdb re-analysed the 5' RACE reads in MiXCR, keeping a single row per CDR3 protein. The sample has some 560,000 distinct CDR3 sequences, 15% to 20% seen once; the top ten hold roughly an eighth. The sample consisted of PBMCs, taken 15 days after the yellow fever booster vaccination. The receptor source for this set is a man aged 25-45 years who received the YFV17D yellow fever vaccine.

The chain has TRBV7-2 and TRBJ2-3; D is undetermined. Per germline, CDR1 SGHTA and CDR2 FQGNSA. Deletions cut 1 base from V and 2 bases from J, with 10 bases between. This CDR3 region has 15 residues. The CDR3 loop is CASSLVSQITDTQYF. DNA for the CDR3: TGTGCCAGCAGCTTAGTTTCCCAGATCACAGATACGCAGTATTTT.

The gene calls are TRBV4-2 and TRBJ1-2; TRBD1 might be the D (5 bases). The CDR3 is made up of 14 amino acids. Trimming removed 6 bases from V and 0 bases from J, with 11 bases in between. CDR1 and CDR2 from the germline V gene are LGHNA and YNFKEQ. The CDR3 region has the DNA TGTGCCAGCAGTCCGACGGGGGCTAACTATGGCTACACCTTC. Translation: CASSPTGANYGYTF.

The chain has TRBV20-1 and TRBJ2-7, with 8 bases matching TRBD2. Looked up from germline, CDR1 is DFQATT and CDR2 is SNEGSKA (reference sequence). V lost 1 base, J lost 3 bases, and 5 bases stayed unmatched. The CDR3 sequence is 14 residues long. For the CDR3, the DNA is TGCAGTGCTAGAGCACATAGCGGGAACTACGAGCAGTACTTC. Amino acids: CSARAHSGNYEQYF.

V is TRBV5-1 and J is TRBJ1-3; the match to TRBD1 covers 7 bases. The CDR3 covers 18 residues. From germline, CDR1 is SGHRS and CDR2 YFSETQ. V was pared by 2 bases and J by 0 bases, with 11 bases of the junction left unmatched. The chain's CDR3 is CASSLTKTGRSSGNTIYF. The CDR3 bases are TGCGCCAGCAGCTTAACCAAGACAGGGCGAAGCTCTGGAAACACCATATATTTT.

This CDR3 is CSAAIPGESNQPQHF. CDR3 DNA: TGCAGCGCTGCGATACCGGGAGAAAGCAATCAGCCCCAGCATTTT. V is TRBV29-1 and J is TRBJ1-5; D call uncertain. Trimming removed 7 bases at V and 1 base at J, with 17 bases between. The germline CDR1 and CDR2 sequences are SQVTM and ANQGSEA. The CDR3 extends over 15 amino acids.

This clonotype showed up just a few times. J is TRBJ2-7 and V is TRBV12-3 or TRBV12-4, with 7 positions matching TRBD1. Losses at the gene ends were 9 bases for V and 7 bases for J; bases not matched to a gene: 6. This CDR3 comprises 11 residues. Here the CDR3 DNA reads TGTGCCAGTACGACAGGGAATGAGCAGTACTTC. Protein product: CASTTGNEQYF.

V gene TRBV20-1 combines with J gene TRBJ2-7; 14 bases map to TRBD2. The CDR3 has 15 amino acids. The germline V gene has CDR1 DFQATT and CDR2 SNEGSKA (reference sequence). The V and J ends lost 1 base and 9 bases, in that order; junction bases with no gene match: 8. The DNA of the CDR3 is TGCAGTGCTAGAGTGGGGGGACTAGCGGGAGTAGTGCAGTACTTC. Protein sequence: CSARVGGLAGVVQYF.

This clonotype showed up just a few times. The chain's CDR3 is CSARAEYGGNNEQFF. The CDR3 nucleotides read TGCAGTGCTAGAGCAGAATATGGGGGCAACAATGAGCAGTTCTTC. This chain links TRBV20-1 with TRBJ2-1; possible D gene TRBD1, 6 bases. The CDR3 runs to 15 residues. Germline V gene data show CDR1 as DFQATT and CDR2 as SNEGSKA (reference sequence). The V end was cut by 1 base, the J end by 5 bases, with 15 bases between.

This clonotype was seen a handful of times. The V and J genes are TRBV12-3 or TRBV12-4 and TRBJ2-7, with a tentative D call TRBD1 (6 bases). The CDR3 contains 17 residues. Trimming took off 5 bases at V and 1 base at J, with 21 bases between the two ends. The CDR3 coding sequence is TGTGCCAGCAGTCCCTTTACTTGGACAGCCTCGTCCTACGAGCAGTACTTC. Protein sequence: CASSPFTWTASSYEQYF.

In this sample, this clonotype turned up a few times. The gene calls are TRBV15 and TRBJ2-3, with D possibly being TRBD2 (6 bases). From germline, CDR1 is LNHNV and CDR2 YYDKDF (reference sequence). This CDR3 contains 16 residues. The V end was cut by 3 bases, the J end by 7 bases, with 20 bases between. This CDR3 is CATSSDRERPGNTQYF. The CDR3 DNA sequence: TGTGCCACCAGCAGTGACCGGGAGCGCCCGGGGAATACGCAGTATTTT.

CDR3 DNA: TGTGCCAGCAGCCACCACAACCAAGAGACCCAGTACTTC. This encodes CASSHHNQETQYF. The chain links TRBV13 to TRBJ2-5; D gene uncertain. The V gene's germline CDR1 is PRHDT and CDR2 FYEKMQ (reference sequence). The CDR3 runs 13 residues. V was clipped by 5 bases and J by 0 bases, with 7 bases between them.

This clonotype appeared once. This sequence joins TRBV28 and TRBJ2-2, with D possibly being TRBD1 (6 bases). V shed 8 bases and J shed 2 bases, with 9 bases lying between them. The CDR3 totals 13 residues. CDR1 and CDR2 (germline): MDHEN, SYDVKM. The CDR3 nucleotides read TGTGCCAGCGTGGGACACAACACCGGGGAGCTGTTTTTT. Encoded protein: CASVGHNTGELFF. The full variable domain, rest sourced from reference TRBV28 and TRBJ2-2, is DVKVTQSSRYLVKRTGEKVFLECVQDMDHENMFWYRQDPGLGLRLIYFSYDVKMKEKGDIPEGYSVSREKKERFSLILESASTNQTSMYLCASVGHNTGELFFGEGSRLTVL.

The rearrangement joins TRBV5-1 to TRBJ2-7, with TRBD2 identical over 9 bases. Unmatched junction bases numbered 7, after V lost 7 bases and J lost 5 bases. Looked up from germline, CDR1 is SGHRS and CDR2 is YFSETQ. This CDR3 spans 13 amino acids. The CDR3 spells CASGSGRYDEQYF. CDR3 nucleotides: TGCGCCAGCGGTAGCGGGAGATACGACGAGCAGTACTTC. The full variable domain, in which reference TRBV5-1 and TRBJ2-7 provide the parts outside the CDR3, is KAGVTQTPRYLIKTRGQQVTLSCSPISGHRSVSWYQQTPGQGLQFLFEYFSETQRNKGNFPGRFSGRQFSNSRSEMNVSTLELGDSALYLCASGSGRYDEQYFGPGTRLTVT.

V is TRBV6-1 and J is TRBJ2-1; 10 bases align to TRBD2. V shed 7 bases, J shed 4 bases, and the junction held 4 bases outside the gene matches. CDR1 and CDR2 from the germline V gene are MNHNS and SASEGT. The CDR3 sequence is 14 residues long. DNA for the CDR3: TGTGCCAGCACAAGAGCGGGAGGGTACAATGAGCAGTTCTTC. It encodes CASTRAGGYNEQFF.

This clonotype appeared a few times. Germline is not matched at one junction end, which may reflect a read error. The chain employs TRBV5-1 and TRBJ2-2, with 7 bases aligning to TRBD2. The CDR3 is 15 residues long. Germline CDR1 and CDR2: SGHRS and YFSETQ. The CDR3 spells CDSSLAGANTGELFF. In DNA form, the CDR3 reads TGCGACAGCAGCTTGGCGGGAGCGAACACCGGGGAGCTGTTTTTT.

This clonotype was counted between two and nine times. V is TRBV3-1 and J is TRBJ2-7; TRBD2 agrees at 12 bases. Germline values: CDR1 LGHDT, CDR2 YNNKEL (reference sequence). V lost 5 bases and J lost 7; bases outside the gene matches: 9. The CDR3 spans 15 residues. CDR3 sequence reads: CASSSTWTSGNEQYF. The CDR3 DNA reads as TGTGCCAGCAGCTCAACGTGGACTAGCGGGAATGAGCAGTACTTC.

This chain connects TRBV6-5 to TRBJ2-7, with D unclear. The CDR3 has 12 amino acids. Trimming shortened V by 6 bases and J by 4 bases, and 10 bases separated the two germline ends. Germline-derived CDR1 and CDR2 are MNHEY and SVGAGI. CDR3 amino acids: CASRRTTYEQYF. CDR3 bases: TGTGCCAGCAGACGGACGACATACGAGCAGTACTTC.

The chain has TRBV25-1 and TRBJ2-2; 11 bases are a match to TRBD2. J was trimmed by 7 bases and V by 2 bases; bases with no gene match: 9. This CDR3 has 17 amino acids. Germline assignment: CDR1 MGHDK and CDR2 SYGVNS. The CDR3 bases are TGTGCCAGCAGTGAAATGGGTAGCGGGAGGGCAGTCGGGGAGCTGTTTTTT. It is translated as CASSEMGSGRAVGELFF. Combining the CDR3 with reference TRBV25-1 and TRBJ2-2 gives the whole variable domain EADIYQTPRYLVIGTGKKITLECSQTMGHDKMYWYQQDPGMELHLIHYSYGVNSTEKGDLSSESTVSRIRTEHFPLTLESARPSHTSQYLCASSEMGSGRAVGELFFGEGSRLTVL.

This clonotype was seen more than once but under ten times. This chain connects TRBV6-2 or TRBV6-3 to TRBJ2-7; 7 bases are shared with TRBD2. CDR3 length: 15 residues. From germline, CDR1 is MNHEY and CDR2 SVGEGT. V lost 3 bases, J lost 3 bases, and 8 bases stayed unmatched. CDR3 loop: CASSYRQRGFYEQYF. Written as DNA, the CDR3 is TGTGCCAGCAGTTATCGTCAGCGGGGTTTCTACGAGCAGTACTTC.

The table lists this clonotype with a few counts. The J gene is TRBJ2-7, the V gene TRBV4-2, with 7 nucleotides matching TRBD1. The germline V gene encodes CDR1 LGHNA and CDR2 YNFKEQ. J was trimmed by 2 bases and V by 4 bases; bases with no gene match: 8. This CDR3 region has 15 residues. CDR3 sequence: CASSPEGTVAYEQYF. The CDR3 nucleotides are TGTGCCAGCAGCCCGGAAGGGACAGTTGCCTACGAGCAGTACTTC.